The entry below describes one TCR beta chain. At one end the junction does not follow the germline gene, possibly because of a read error. Germline CDR1 and CDR2: SSHAT and FNYEAQ (reference sequence). The CDR3 runs 16 residues. The data belong to a study of T cell changes during pregnancy in multiple sclerosis. Some clones are missing from TCRdb's copy, which holds only in-frame ones; the method was immunoSEQ multiplex PCR. The top ten clones hold roughly 0.45% of a sample with 130,000 or so clones, about 96% of them seen once. The source of this sequence is a female donor with multiple sclerosis, enrolled in a pregnancy study. The specimen comprised peripheral blood, sampled after pregnancy. The chain recombines TRBV7-7 with TRBJ2-3; 14 bases fit TRBD2. The chain's CDR3 is CASSLGLAGGADTQYF. The CDR3 region has the DNA TGTGCTAGCAGCTTAGGACTAGCGGGAGGAGCGGATACGCAGTATTTT.